These 10 T cell receptor beta chains were all obtained from the same sample, sequenced in a study of CD8 T cells in Susac syndrome. Random hexamers were used to reverse transcribe the RNA input (about 0.5 to 1 ug). TCRdb passed the immunoSEQ multiplex PCR reads through MiXCR, listing each CDR3 protein once. This table has over 350,000 distinct CDR3 sequences, approximately 89% appearing once. The specimen sequenced was CD8+ T cells from PBMCs. The receptors here all came from a human donor with multiple sclerosis.

This chain links TRBV5-1 with TRBJ2-5, with 13 bases that match TRBD2. The CDR3 extends over 15 amino acids. The germline V gene has CDR1 SGHRS and CDR2 YFSETQ. With V trimmed by 4 bases and J by 3 bases, 3 bases remained unmatched. The CDR3 DNA follows: TGCGCCAGCAGCACCGGGACTAGCGGGAAAGAGACCCAGTACTTC. Amino acids: CASSTGTSGKETQYF.

This chain connects TRBV29-1 to TRBJ2-7; no clear D gene. Deletions cut 6 bases from V and 0 bases from J, with 12 bases between. From germline, CDR1 is SQVTM and CDR2 ANQGSEA. The CDR3 extends over 13 amino acids. The CDR3 here is CSVAPAISYEQYF. In DNA form, the CDR3 reads TGCAGCGTCGCCCCTGCAATCTCCTACGAGCAGTACTTC.

The chain is built from TRBV25-1 and TRBJ1-1; tentatively, D is TRBD1 (6 bases). The CDR3 sequence is 15 residues long. Germline CDR1 and CDR2: MGHDK and SYGVNS. V was clipped by 4 bases and J by 5 bases, with 17 bases between them. The CDR3 nucleotides are TGTGCCAGCAGTGGCTACAGGGAGGACGGGACTGAAGCTTTCTTT. Translated: CASSGYREDGTEAFF.

This clonotype was seen once. The genes are TRBV27 and TRBJ2-1; D gene ambiguous. The CDR3 is 11 amino acids. The germline V and J ends were trimmed by 10 bases and 2 bases, with 6 bases remaining between them. Germline V gene sequence: CDR1 MNHEY, CDR2 SMNVEV (reference sequence). CDR3 DNA: TGTGCCACCACCGCCTACAATGAGCAGTTCTTC. Protein product: CATTAYNEQFF.

V is TRBV5-4 and J is TRBJ2-3; D tentatively reads TRBD1 or TRBD2 (5 bases each). V was trimmed by 3 bases and J by 2 bases, leaving 16 bases between them. The CDR3 spans 16 residues. The germline V gene has CDR1 SGHNT and CDR2 YYREEE (reference sequence). CDR3 in amino acids: CASSYGTAAFTDTQYF. As DNA, the CDR3 is TGTGCCAGCAGCTACGGGACGGCAGCCTTCACAGATACGCAGTATTTT.

This chain uses TRBV30 with TRBJ1-2; 7 bases fit TRBD1. CDR3 size: 13 residues. Germline CDR1 reads GTSNPN; CDR2 reads SVGIG (reference sequence). The trim removed 3 bases at V and 7 bases at J, leaving 8 bases unmatched. CDR3: CAWSLGSGGGYTF. CDR3 coding DNA: TGTGCCTGGAGCCTTGGGTCAGGGGGTGGCTACACCTTC.

J is TRBJ2-6 and V is TRBV28; TRBD1 agrees at 7 bases. V shed 5 bases and J 0 bases; nucleotides not matched to a gene: 10. Per germline, CDR1 MDHEN and CDR2 SYDVKM. The length of the CDR3 is 18 residues. Written as DNA, the CDR3 is TGTGCCAGCAGTGGTGGGTGGGACAGAAGCTCTGGGGCCAACGTCCTGACTTTC. Protein: CASSGGWDRSSGANVLTF.

The V gene is TRBV24-1, the J gene TRBJ2-2; D unresolved. This CDR3 is 12 amino acids long. Per germline, CDR1 KGHDR and CDR2 SFDVKD. Trimming stripped 5 bases from V and 8 bases from J, with 8 bases between. CDR3 DNA: TGTGCCACCAGTGGAGCCTTTGGGGAGCTGTTTTTT. This gives the protein CATSGAFGELFF.

The chain uses TRBV7-2 and TRBJ1-1; 8 nucleotides agree with TRBD1. The trim removed 5 bases at V and 6 bases at J, leaving 5 bases unmatched. Germline V CDR1 and CDR2: SGHTA, FQGNSA. The CDR3 spans 13 residues. CDR3: CASSHDRGPEAFF. CDR3 coding DNA: TGTGCCAGCAGCCATGACAGGGGCCCTGAAGCTTTCTTT.

The chain is built from TRBV7-8 and TRBJ1-1, with D perhaps matching TRBD1 (6 bases). V was pared by 0 bases and J by 4 bases, with 24 bases between. Germline assignment: CDR1 SGHVS and CDR2 FQNEAQ. The CDR3 length is 19 residues. CDR3 coding DNA: TGTGCCAGCAGCTTAGCGCAGGGGCGGGGGTTTCAGGGCGGCACTGAAGCTTTCTTT. As protein: CASSLAQGRGFQGGTEAFF.